The clone carrying this T cell receptor beta chain has just a few counts. As yet, its antigen is unknown. This entry belongs to a study of beta chain features in type 1 diabetes. Per the germline V gene, CDR1 is SGDLS and CDR2 is YYNGEE. The CDR3 consists of 19 residues. Trimming cost V 3 bases and J 0 bases; bases outside gene matches: 13. The study, taken as a whole, reports: Type 1 diabetes patients had moderately but significantly shorter TCRB CDR3s in all four CD4+ subsets.

What was sequenced were expressed TCRB transcripts, since all of the isolated RNA had been reverse transcribed. The protocol was immunoSEQ multiplex PCR, while the TCRdb copy is restricted to in-frame clones and leaves out a portion. The sample includes about 390,000 clones, over 8.5% seen only once; the top ten take over 0.45%. The sequence derives from a man aged 25 to 45 with type 1 diabetes. The sequenced sample consisted of central memory CD4+ T cells from blood. The chain has TRBV9 and TRBJ2-3; 10 nucleotides align to TRBD1. DNA for the CDR3: TGTGCCAGCAGCGAGTGGGCCACCGGGACAGGGGCTAGCACAGATACGCAGTATTTT. Residues: CASSEWATGTGASTDTQYF.